These 29 T cell receptor beta chains were sequenced from one sample in a study of regulatory T cells in long-lasting Graves disease. To make TCR beta libraries, researchers used iRepertoire HTBI primers and Arm-PCR of CDR3 regions. One entry per CDR3 protein results from TCRdb running MiXCR on the multiplex PCR reads. Among some 500,000 distinct CDR3 sequences, less than 15% were seen once, and the ten largest hold roughly a tenth. The time point was: newly diagnosed GD, antithyroid drugs for less than 3 months. The authors made the TCR library using RNA they extracted from PBMCs. The sample was also linked to a second study, of T cells in Graves' hyperthyroidism and ophthalmopathy.

Sequencing used peripheral blood mononuclear cells (PBMCs), obtained at new diagnosis, from a patient treated with antithyroid drugs. These receptors originate from a man aged 25-45 years with Graves disease.

The rearrangement uses TRBV4-2 and TRBJ2-7, with TRBD1 matching 9 bases. V lost 1 base, J lost 3 bases, and 7 bases stayed unmatched. The CDR3 loop spans 16 amino acids. Germline V CDR1 and CDR2: LGHNA, YNFKEQ. CDR3 nucleotides: TGTGCCAGCAGCCAAGGAGCAGGACAGGGGAACTACGAGCAGTACTTC. Protein sequence: CASSQGAGQGNYEQYF.

This clonotype was observed many times. The V call is TRBV27, the J call TRBJ2-7, with 7 bases aligning to TRBD1. The V segment lost 5 bases and the J segment 3 bases; nucleotides outside the gene matches: 10. The germline V gene has CDR1 MNHEY and CDR2 SMNVEV (reference sequence). The CDR3 is 15 residues long. CDR3 DNA: TGTGCCAGCAGTCTAAGGACAGGCTTAAGCTACGAGCAGTACTTC. It specifies CASSLRTGLSYEQYF.

The sample holds many counts of this clonotype. V and J are TRBV3-1 and TRBJ2-3; unclear D gene. Trimming removed 5 bases at V and 3 bases at J, with 15 bases between. This CDR3 contains 15 residues. Germline V lookup: CDR1 LGHDT, CDR2 YNNKEL (reference sequence). The CDR3: CASSIDGFGTDTQYF. In DNA, the CDR3 is TGTGCCAGCAGCATAGACGGATTTGGAACAGATACGCAGTATTTT.

This chain uses TRBV5-5 with TRBJ2-7; TRBD1 is a possible D gene (6 bases). V was trimmed by 0 bases and J by 4 bases, leaving 17 bases between them. Germline CDR1 reads SGHKS; CDR2 reads YYEKEE (reference sequence). This CDR3 comprises 16 residues. The CDR3 DNA is TGTGCCAGCAGCTTGGTGGGGTCTTTCAGGGGTTACGAGCAGTACTTC. It encodes CASSLVGSFRGYEQYF.

At least ten counts were recorded for this clonotype. The chain is built from TRBV12-3 or TRBV12-4 and TRBJ2-7; 10 bases are a match to TRBD2. CDR3 size: 15 residues. Trimming took 3 bases from V and 4 from J; bases not matched to a gene: 6. This chain's CDR3 is CASSLASGSNYEQYF. CDR3 bases: TGTGCCAGCAGTTTGGCTAGCGGGAGCAATTACGAGCAGTACTTC.

J is TRBJ2-2 and V is TRBV5-1, with D perhaps TRBD2 (5 bases). Between the trimmed V and J ends, which lost 8 bases and 1 base, there was a span of 12 bases. Germline values: CDR1 SGHRS, CDR2 YFSETQ. This CDR3 region has 14 residues. The CDR3 reads CASDAGWNTGELFF. For the CDR3, the DNA is TGCGCCAGTGACGCGGGCTGGAACACCGGGGAGCTGTTTTTT. Drawing the rest from reference TRBV5-1 and TRBJ2-2, the complete variable domain is KAGVTQTPRYLIKTRGQQVTLSCSPISGHRSVSWYQQTPGQGLQFLFEYFSETQRNKGNFPGRFSGRQFSNSRSEMNVSTLELGDSALYLCASDAGWNTGELFFGEGSRLTVL.

This clonotype was observed many times. The chain recombines TRBV27 with TRBJ1-2, with a weak D call TRBD1 (6 bases). V dropped 2 bases and J dropped 7 bases, with 14 bases sitting between them. This CDR3 region has 14 residues. CDR1 MNHEY and CDR2 SMNVEV come from the germline V gene (reference sequence). This CDR3 reads CASSLGLQGTGYTF. CDR3 DNA: TGTGCCAGCAGTTTAGGTCTACAGGGAACTGGCTACACCTTC.

This clonotype turned up a few times. V is TRBV4-2 and J is TRBJ2-3; D gene ambiguous. The CDR3 spans 14 residues. CDR1 LGHNA and CDR2 YNFKEQ come from the germline V gene. V shed 7 bases and J shed 4 bases, with 15 bases lying between them. The CDR3 is CASTSLPRPDTQYF. The CDR3 coding sequence is TGTGCCAGCACCTCACTACCTCGGCCAGATACGCAGTATTTT.

The sample holds a few counts of this clonotype. This chain uses TRBV6-5 with TRBJ2-3, with D tentatively TRBD2 (5 bases). Trimming took 4 bases from V and 6 from J, leaving 20 bases between them. This CDR3 is built from 16 residues. CDR1 and CDR2 from the germline V gene are MNHEY and SVGAGI. CDR3 nucleotides: TGTGCCAGCAGTTCAAAGTGGAGCGGCTCTCCGGATACGCAGTATTTT. Amino acid sequence: CASSSKWSGSPDTQYF.

The rearrangement links TRBV14 to TRBJ1-2, with D possibly being TRBD1 (6 bases). Trimming stripped 4 bases from V and 5 bases from J, with 14 bases between. The CDR3 has 14 residues. In germline, CDR1 is SGHDN, CDR2 FVKESK. In nucleotides, the CDR3 is TGTGCCAGCAGCCCCACGGGGGCGCATTATGGCTACACCTTC. As protein: CASSPTGAHYGYTF.

This chain joins TRBV9 and TRBJ2-1; TRBD2 agrees at 8 bases. V trimming: 4 bases; J trimming: 10 bases; junction bases outside the gene matches: 13. Germline loops: CDR1 SGDLS, CDR2 YYNGEE. This CDR3 is 15 amino acids long. The CDR3 is CASSTYGVVAGEQFF. CDR3 nucleotides: TGTGCCAGCAGCACCTATGGGGTAGTAGCGGGAGAGCAGTTCTTC. Complete variable domain (other parts from reference TRBV9 and TRBJ2-1): DSGVTQTPKHLITATGQRVTLRCSPRSGDLSVYWYQQSLDQGLQFLIQYYNGEERAKGNILERFSAQQFPDLHSELNLSSLELGDSALYFCASSTYGVVAGEQFFGPGTRLTVL.

For this clonotype: A far larger clone is just one base off, so this is likely a read error. The V call is TRBV7-8, the J call TRBJ2-1; weak D call: TRBD2 (6 bases). The assigned J gene may be wrong: the sequence end matches TRBJ2-5 better. Germline V CDR1 and CDR2: SGHVS, FQNEAQ. The CDR3 is 15 residues long. The CDR3, as DNA: TGTGCCAGCAGCCCCGACGGGCGGGATACAGAGACCCAGTACTTC. It translates to CASSPDGRDTETQYF.

This clonotype was seen many times. This chain uses TRBV5-1 with TRBJ2-5, with a tentative D call TRBD2 (6 bases). This CDR3 contains 16 residues. CDR1 and CDR2 (germline): SGHRS, YFSETQ. Trimming took 1 base from V and 5 from J, leaving 18 bases between them. The CDR3 DNA reads as TGCGCCAGCAGCTTGAACGGCGGGGCATCACGGGAGACCCAGTACTTC. This gives the protein CASSLNGGASRETQYF.

The rearrangement links TRBV9 to TRBJ1-4; TRBD1 aligns across 7 bases. This CDR3 spans 15 amino acids. Per germline, CDR1 SGDLS and CDR2 YYNGEE. After removal of 4 bases from V and 8 bases from J, the junction contained 11 bases not matched to a gene. Written as DNA, the CDR3 is TGTGCCAGCAGCACCCCCGGGACAGCAGGCGAAAAACTGTTTTTT. Translating gives CASSTPGTAGEKLFF.

This clonotype has only a few counts. This may be a read error, as it is one base from a much larger clone. The chain joins TRBV6-1 to TRBJ2-7; possibly TRBD1 for D (6 bases). Germline-derived CDR1 and CDR2 are MNHNS and SASEGT. Trimming cost V 6 bases and J 2 bases, with 14 bases left between them. The length of the CDR3 is 14 residues. The CDR3 DNA follows: TGTGCCAGCAGGGAGCCAGGACAGACCTACGAGCAGTACTTC. Residues: CASREPGQTYEQYF.

This clonotype was counted at least ten times. The J gene is TRBJ1-5, the V gene TRBV6-1; 8 nucleotides align to TRBD1. The CDR3 is made up of 14 amino acids. J was trimmed by 6 bases and V by 3 bases; bases with no gene match: 4. CDR1 and CDR2 (germline): MNHNS, SASEGT. This CDR3 is CASSDRTGTQPQHF. The CDR3 DNA reads as TGTGCCAGCAGTGACAGGACAGGGACTCAGCCCCAGCATTTT.

This clonotype was counted many times. V and J are TRBV28 and TRBJ2-6; no reliable D call. Between the trimmed V and J ends, which lost 10 bases and 4 bases, there was a span of 5 bases. In germline, CDR1 is MDHEN, CDR2 SYDVKM. There are 11 residues in the CDR3. CDR3 sequence (DNA): TGTGCCACTTCAGGGGCCAACGTCCTGACTTTC. It codes for CATSGANVLTF.

This clonotype was recorded at least ten times. The chain recombines TRBV12-3 or TRBV12-4 with TRBJ2-3; a possible D gene is TRBD1 (6 bases). Between the trimmed V and J ends, which lost 6 bases and 2 bases, there was a span of 12 bases. This CDR3 has 14 residues. The CDR3 DNA reads TGTGCCAGCAGCTTTGACAGGTCCACAGATACGCAGTATTTT. This translates into CASSFDRSTDTQYF.

This clonotype was seen just once. The junction departs from the called germline gene at one end, perhaps through a read error. The V and J genes are TRBV7-2 and TRBJ2-7; possibly TRBD2 for D (5 bases). The CDR3 extends over 13 amino acids. Per the germline V gene, CDR1 is SGHTA and CDR2 is FQGNSA. Here the CDR3 DNA reads TGCGCCAGCAGCCGGACTCTAGCTGGAGAGCAGTACTTC. It specifies CASSRTLAGEQYF.

This clonotype was detected once. This chain's CDR3 is CASSSTSGYPKQFF. CDR3 sequence (DNA): TGTGCCAGCTCATCGACTAGCGGTTACCCCAAGCAGTTCTTC. This chain connects TRBV18 to TRBJ2-5; 9 nucleotides agree with TRBD2. The better agreement between TRBJ2-1 and the DNA end casts doubt on the J call. The CDR3 is 14 residues long. Germline CDR1 and CDR2: KGHSH and LQKENI.

This clonotype showed up many times. This chain joins TRBV6-2 or TRBV6-3 and TRBJ2-7; 8 nucleotides line up with TRBD1. Trimming at V came to 4 bases and at J to 3 bases, leaving 8 bases not matched to a gene. This CDR3 is 15 amino acids long. Germline V gene lookup returns CDR1 MNHEY and CDR2 SVGEGT. CDR3 coding DNA: TGTGCCAGCAGTTGGACAGGGAAGGCCCTCTACGAGCAGTACTTC. Its protein product is CASSWTGKALYEQYF.

This clonotype appeared many times. V is TRBV28 and J is TRBJ1-5; TRBD1 agrees at 8 bases. The germline CDR1 and CDR2 sequences are MDHEN and SYDVKM. Trimming cost V 6 bases and J 8 bases; bases outside gene matches: 12. The CDR3 loop spans 15 amino acids. In nucleotides, the CDR3 is TGTGCCAGCAGACCCATGGACAGGGCGATGAAGCCCCAGCATTTT. As protein: CASRPMDRAMKPQHF.

This clonotype has a count of ten or more. The chain carries TRBV6-1 and TRBJ2-7; D perhaps matches TRBD1 (5 bases). Germline CDR1 MNHNS, CDR2 SASEGT. V dropped 6 bases and J dropped 3 bases, with 21 bases sitting between them. The CDR3 contains 16 residues. Here the CDR3 reads CASSLDGTGTNYEQYF. For the CDR3, the DNA is TGTGCCAGCAGCCTCGATGGAACAGGTACAAACTACGAGCAGTACTTC.

Ten or more counts support this clonotype. The rearrangement uses TRBV28 and TRBJ1-6; 7 nucleotides match TRBD1. Germline V gene data show CDR1 as MDHEN and CDR2 as SYDVKM. V lost 3 bases and J lost 9; bases outside the gene matches: 5. The CDR3 runs 14 residues. The CDR3 region has the DNA TGTGCCAGCAGTTTTAGAGGGGGCAGTTCACCCCTCCACTTT. Its translation: CASSFRGGSSPLHF.

This clonotype appeared a few times. CDR3 in amino acids: CASSPGGRGQGEKLFF. CDR3 sequence (DNA): TGCGCCAGCAGCCCCGGAGGTAGAGGACAGGGTGAAAAACTGTTTTTT. V gene TRBV5-1 combines with J gene TRBJ1-4, with 8 bases aligning to TRBD1. Trimming took 4 bases from V and 7 from J; bases not matched to a gene: 12. Germline V gene sequence: CDR1 SGHRS, CDR2 YFSETQ. This CDR3 is built from 16 residues.

The CDR3 DNA reads TGTGCCAGCGTGTGGCAGACACCCTATGGCTACACCTTC. It codes for CASVWQTPYGYTF. The chain couples TRBV12-3 or TRBV12-4 to TRBJ1-2, with no clear D. V shed 8 bases and J shed 4 bases, with 14 bases lying between them. The CDR3 length is 13 residues.

In its sample, this clonotype was seen many times. The V call is TRBV10-3, the J call TRBJ2-7; D ambiguous. This CDR3 has 13 amino acids. The germline V and J ends were trimmed by 6 bases and 3 bases, with 12 bases remaining between them. The germline V gene has CDR1 ENHRY and CDR2 SYGVKD. The CDR3 protein is CAIRNDGYYEQYF. CDR3 nucleotide sequence: TGTGCCATCAGAAACGACGGCTACTACGAGCAGTACTTC.

V is TRBV6-1 and J is TRBJ2-1; D possibly matches TRBD1 or TRBD2 (5 bases each). The CDR3 totals 12 residues. With 10 bases removed from V and 5 bases from J, the gap between germline ends came to 12 bases. The germline CDR1 and CDR2 sequences are MNHNS and SASEGT. The DNA of the CDR3 is TGTGCCACAGGGAGTACCCACAATGAGCAGTTCTTC. Amino acids: CATGSTHNEQFF.

This clonotype was detected once. This sequence joins TRBV10-3 and TRBJ2-1; TRBD2 matches at 7 bases. V gave up 2 bases and J gave up 10 bases; unmatched junction bases: 11. This CDR3 spans 15 amino acids. The V gene's germline CDR1 is ENHRY and CDR2 SYGVKD. CDR3 protein: CAISETSAGGGEQFF. The CDR3 DNA reads TGTGCCATCAGTGAGACTAGCGCCGGGGGTGGGGAGCAGTTCTTC.